Shown below are 8 T cell receptor beta chains from a single sample sequenced in a study of cytomegalovirus exposure and HLA in healthy donors. Both 60 Vbeta primers and 13 Jbeta primers went into the PCR. Profiling relied on immunoSEQ multiplex PCR, and the TCRdb table lists in-frame clones only, not all of them. Of about 83,000 clones in the sample, around 78% were seen once. Sequencing was done on a sample of PBMCs. The source of these receptors is a man in his late teens or twenties in good health and CMV-seropositive.

The V call is TRBV25-1, the J call TRBJ1-1; 7 positions match TRBD1. The CDR3 spans 13 residues. Germline V gene lookup returns CDR1 MGHDK and CDR2 SYGVNS. V trimming: 8 bases; J trimming: 8 bases; junction bases outside the gene matches: 11. Written as DNA, the CDR3 is TGTGCCAGCCATTTCGGGACAGCAACAGAAGCTTTCTTT. Translated: CASHFGTATEAFF.

V is TRBV6-5 and J is TRBJ2-2; D perhaps matches TRBD1 (5 bases). V dropped 6 bases and J dropped 7 bases, with 12 bases sitting between them. Per the germline V gene, CDR1 is MNHEY and CDR2 is SVGAGI. The CDR3 runs to 13 residues. The CDR3 loop reads CASSQRGSGELFF. The CDR3 nucleotides are TGTGCCAGCAGCCAAAGGGGTAGCGGGGAGCTGTTTTTT.

The chain uses TRBV6-1 and TRBJ1-5, with D hard to call. The length of the CDR3 is 14 residues. In germline, CDR1 is MNHNS, CDR2 SASEGT. The ends were cut back, 3 bases at V and 7 bases at J, with 13 bases in the middle. The CDR3 loop is CASSEPSSNQPQHF. CDR3 coding DNA: TGTGCCAGCAGTGAGCCTTCCAGTAACCAGCCCCAGCATTTT.

The DNA of the CDR3 is TGTGCCAGCAGTAATGGACATGGCGCAGTCAACATTCAGTACTTC. Amino acid sequence: CASSNGHGAVNIQYF. The chain carries TRBV6-5 and TRBJ2-4; perhaps TRBD1 as D (5 bases). The ends were cut back, 5 bases at V and 7 bases at J, with 18 bases in the middle. CDR3 length: 15 residues. Germline values: CDR1 MNHEY, CDR2 SVGAGI.

In this sample, this clone turned up a few times. This chain links TRBV21-1 with TRBJ2-5; the table's D call of TRBD1 was not tested on the DNA. TRBV21-1 is a listed pseudogene. The CDR3 covers 16 residues. The CDR3 protein is CASSKEVEGARETQYF. The CDR3 DNA reads as TGTGCCAGCAGCAAAGAAGTTGAGGGGGCCAGGGAGACCCAGTACTTC.

This sequence joins TRBV2 and TRBJ2-3; TRBD1 agrees at 11 bases. The length of the CDR3 is 16 residues. Germline values: CDR1 SNHLY, CDR2 FYNNEI. Germline trimming cut 6 bases from V and 2 bases from J; bases unmatched to any gene: 7. CDR3 nucleotides: TGTGCCAGCAGGGGGACAGGGGGAGAGGTCACAGATACGCAGTATTTT. This sequence encodes CASRGTGGEVTDTQYF.

The V gene is TRBV28, the J gene TRBJ1-2; no firm D call. The CDR3 is 17 residues long. V was trimmed by 7 bases and J by 0 bases, leaving 21 bases between them. Germline V gene sequence: CDR1 MDHEN, CDR2 SYDVKM. CDR3 region: CASTKRAGRRSNYGYTF. The CDR3 DNA sequence: TGTGCCAGCACTAAGCGGGCAGGTCGGAGATCTAACTATGGCTACACCTTC.

As to this clone: This sample includes further DNA sequences coding for the same CDR3. V usage is TRBV13 and J usage is TRBJ1-1, with 7 bases fitting TRBD1. CDR3 size: 14 residues. The germline CDR1 and CDR2 sequences are PRHDT and FYEKMQ (reference sequence). The V gene end was trimmed by 1 base and the J gene end by 3 bases; junction bases not matched to a gene: 2. CDR3 residues: CASSLEGAYTEAFF. The DNA for the CDR3 is TGTGCCAGCAGCTTAGAGGGGGCTTACACTGAAGCTTTCTTT.